Each of the 11 T cell receptor beta chains below was sequenced from the same sample in a study of T cell repertoires in cytomegalovirus infection. In TCRdb, the reads were re-called with MiXCR into one record per CDR3 protein. Of roughly 250,000 distinct CDR3 sequences listed, 22% are singletons. The sequencing sample was made of CD8+ T cells from PBMCs. Source of these receptors: a human donor in good health (CMV status not recorded). Some clones in this sample may be carry-over from other donors' samples.

This clonotype has just one count. Being one base from a much bigger clone, this may be a read error. The chain joins TRBV4-1 to TRBJ1-1; no reliable D call. Germline CDR1 and CDR2: MGHRA and YSYEKL. The CDR3 spans 14 residues. CDR3 amino acids: CANSPEGLNTEAFF. Written as DNA, the CDR3 is TGCGCCAACAGCCCCGAAGGGCTGAACACTGAAGCTTTCTTT.

The sample holds many counts of this clonotype. This sequence joins TRBV7-2 and TRBJ2-1; TRBD2 matches at 8 bases. Germline assignment: CDR1 SGHTA and CDR2 FQGNSA. CDR3 length equals 16 residues. V shed 5 bases and J 3 bases; nucleotides not matched to a gene: 9. The CDR3: CASSPPRGADYNEQFF. The DNA of the CDR3 is TGTGCCAGCAGCCCACCGCGGGGGGCGGACTACAATGAGCAGTTCTTC. Full variable domain (remainder filled in from reference TRBV7-2 and TRBJ2-1): GAGVSQSPSNKVTEKGKDVELRCDPISGHTALYWYRQSLGQGLEFLIYFQGNSAPDKSGLPSDRFSAERTGGSVSTLTIQRTQQEDSAVYLCASSPPRGADYNEQFFGPGTRLTVL.

In its sample, this clonotype was seen a few times. As DNA, the CDR3 is TGTGCCAGCAGTTGGACAGGGGGCGGATTGGGCAATCAGCCCCAGCATTTT. It codes for CASSWTGGGLGNQPQHF. The chain uses TRBV28 and TRBJ1-5, with 11 nucleotides matching TRBD1. The CDR3 totals 17 residues. V was pared by 4 bases and J by 2 bases, with 7 bases of the junction left unmatched. Germline V gene sequence: CDR1 MDHEN, CDR2 SYDVKM.

This clonotype was seen more than once but under ten times. V and J are TRBV19 and TRBJ2-2, with TRBD2 identical over 8 bases. Per the germline V gene, CDR1 is LNHDA and CDR2 is SQIVND (reference sequence). The trim removed 3 bases at V and 3 bases at J, leaving 6 bases unmatched. The CDR3 sequence is 16 residues long. The CDR3 DNA is TGTGCCAGTAGTATTCGGCTAGCGGGTTACACCGGGGAGCTGTTTTTT. This codes for CASSIRLAGYTGELFF. Based on the CDR3 plus reference TRBV19 and TRBJ2-2, the full variable domain is DGGITQSPKYLFRKEGQNVTLSCEQNLNHDAMYWYRQDPGQGLRLIYYSQIVNDFQKGDIAEGYSVSREKKESFPLTVTSAQKNPTAFYLCASSIRLAGYTGELFFGEGSRLTVL.

This clonotype was seen only a few times. The chain employs TRBV7-6 and TRBJ2-3, with D perhaps assigned TRBD1 or TRBD2 (6 bases each). In germline, CDR1 is SGHVS, CDR2 FNYEAQ. This CDR3 has 15 residues. Trimming removed 6 bases at V and 3 bases at J, with 16 bases between. The CDR3 sequence: CASSQGGGRTDTQYF. The DNA of the CDR3 is TGTGCCAGCAGTCAAGGTGGGGGGCGAACAGATACGCAGTATTTT.

The chain recombines TRBV13 with TRBJ1-1, with TRBD1 matching 8 bases. The CDR3 consists of 16 residues. Per the germline V gene, CDR1 is PRHDT and CDR2 is FYEKMQ (reference sequence). Trimming removed 5 bases from V and 1 base from J; junction bases left unmatched: 9. Here the CDR3 DNA reads TGTGCCAGCAGCCCCTTGGGGGACAGGCCGAACACTGAAGCTTTCTTT. As protein: CASSPLGDRPNTEAFF.

This clonotype came up many times. This sequence joins TRBV7-8 and TRBJ1-5; 7 nucleotides align to TRBD1. CDR1 is SGHVS and CDR2 is FQNEAQ in the germline V gene. The CDR3 totals 14 residues. V trimming: 5 bases; J trimming: 2 bases; junction bases outside the gene matches: 3. The CDR3 sequence is CASSTGTGNQPQHF. As DNA, the CDR3 is TGTGCCAGCAGCACGGGGACAGGCAATCAGCCCCAGCATTTT.

This clonotype has more than one count but fewer than ten. The J gene is TRBJ2-7, the V gene TRBV11-3; D may match TRBD1 or TRBD2 (5 bases each). Trimming left V 5 bases short and J 1 base short, with 12 bases between. The CDR3 covers 14 residues. Germline V gene sequence: CDR1 SGHNT, CDR2 YENEEA. The CDR3 loop is CASSTLGVSYEQYF. DNA for the CDR3: TGTGCCAGCAGCACATTGGGGGTTTCCTACGAGCAGTACTTC.

This clonotype was recorded a few times. The V and J genes are TRBV19 and TRBJ2-1, with a possible D match to TRBD2 (5 bases). The CDR3 contains 14 residues. V was trimmed by 2 bases and J by 7 bases, leaving 12 bases between them. Looked up from germline, CDR1 is LNHDA and CDR2 is SQIVND (reference sequence). The CDR3 protein is CASSIISGQNEQFF. CDR3 in DNA: TGTGCCAGTAGTATAATCAGCGGTCAGAATGAGCAGTTCTTC.

This clonotype was seen more than once but under ten times. The chain employs TRBV13 and TRBJ1-1; D is uncertain. Germline CDR1 is PRHDT and CDR2 is FYEKMQ (reference sequence). Trimming took 10 bases from V and 2 from J, leaving 14 bases between them. This CDR3 is 13 amino acids long. The CDR3: CATQAQPNTEAFF. The DNA for the CDR3 is TGTGCCACCCAGGCCCAACCCAACACTGAAGCTTTCTTT.

This clonotype was counted ten times or more. V and J are TRBV7-8 and TRBJ2-6; possible D gene TRBD2, 5 bases. V was pared by 3 bases and J by 2 bases, with 14 bases between. Germline V lookup: CDR1 SGHVS, CDR2 FQNEAQ. The CDR3 is 17 amino acids. Written as DNA, the CDR3 is TGTGCCAGCAGCTTTCAAGCGGTCGGGGCTGGGGCCAACGTCCTGACTTTC. Amino acid sequence: CASSFQAVGAGANVLTF. Looking up the rest from reference TRBV7-8 and TRBJ2-6 gives the full variable domain: GAGVSQSPRYKVAKRGQDVALRCDPISGHVSLFWYQQALGQGPEFLTYFQNEAQLDKSGLPSDRFFAERPEGSVSTLKIQRTQQEDSAVYLCASSFQAVGAGANVLTFGAGSRLTVL.